The 28 T cell receptor beta chains given below trace back to one sample, sequenced in a study of shared clonotypes between healthy human individuals. The repertoire was sequenced with immunoSEQ multiplex PCR; TCRdb's copy has only in-frame clones and lacks some. The sample records a few hundred thousand clones, about 65% being singletons. Sequenced input: memory CD4+ T cells sorted from blood. Subset of the sample: CD45RA-negative fraction. Source of these receptors: a man aged 30 to 45 in good health.

On this clone itself: Other nucleotide sequences in the sample specify the same CDR3. The chain joins TRBV27 to TRBJ2-5; D gene ambiguous. Trimming removed 1 base at V and 1 base at J, with 7 bases between. This CDR3 is 14 amino acids long. Germline assignment: CDR1 MNHEY and CDR2 SMNVEV (reference sequence). Here the CDR3 reads CASSLWAGQETQYF. CDR3 DNA: TGTGCCAGCAGTTTATGGGCAGGCCAAGAGACCCAGTACTTC.

The rearrangement uses TRBV29-1 and TRBJ2-7; D not certain. Germline loops: CDR1 SQVTM, CDR2 ANQGSEA. V was clipped by 3 bases and J by 6 bases, with 15 bases between them. The length of the CDR3 is 13 residues. The CDR3 DNA reads as TGCAGCGTTGAGGTTAAGGGAATGGCCGAGCAGTACTTC. Translating gives CSVEVKGMAEQYF.

This chain links TRBV28 with TRBJ1-4, with a weak D call TRBD1 (5 bases). V lost 3 bases and J 3 bases, leaving 11 bases between the germline ends. The length of the CDR3 is 15 residues. Per germline, CDR1 MDHEN and CDR2 SYDVKM. The CDR3 DNA sequence: TGTGCCAGCAGTTTCCCCGGGACGGCTAATGAAAAACTGTTTTTT. This sequence encodes CASSFPGTANEKLFF.

The CDR3 DNA reads as TGTGCCAGCAGTGAAGTGACAGTTGAAAAACTGTTTTTT. Its protein product is CASSEVTVEKLFF. V is TRBV2 and J is TRBJ1-4, with D maybe TRBD1 (5 bases). With 1 base removed from V and 7 bases from J, the gap between germline ends came to 7 bases. There are 13 residues in the CDR3. Germline V gene lookup returns CDR1 SNHLY and CDR2 FYNNEI.

Note on this clone: This may come from a read error, since a much larger clone is one base off. V and J are TRBV27 and TRBJ1-5; the D is unclear. Germline V gene lookup returns CDR1 MNHEY and CDR2 SMNVEV (reference sequence). The CDR3 length is 13 residues. DNA for the CDR3: TGTGCCGGCAGTCCGGACCACAATCAGCCCCAGCATTTT. This gives the protein CAGSPDHNQPQHF.

This chain uses TRBV7-2 with TRBJ2-7; TRBD2 is a possible D gene (5 bases). The V end was cut by 1 base, the J end by 2 bases, with 9 bases between. From germline, CDR1 is SGHTA and CDR2 FQGNSA. The CDR3 totals 14 residues. The CDR3 region is CASSLGGGPYEQYF. In DNA form, the CDR3 reads TGTGCCAGCAGCTTAGGTGGAGGACCCTACGAGCAGTACTTC.

The chain employs TRBV2 and TRBJ2-2; 7 positions agree with TRBD1. The CDR3 is 14 amino acids. V lost 10 bases and J lost 3; bases outside the gene matches: 8. In germline, CDR1 is SNHLY, CDR2 FYNNEI. The CDR3 nucleotides read TGTGCCACTCAAGGTACAGGGGACACCGGGGAGCTGTTTTTT. Amino acid sequence: CATQGTGDTGELFF.

This chain uses TRBV28 with TRBJ2-7; 9 bases fit TRBD2. Germline V CDR1 and CDR2: MDHEN, SYDVKM. The V segment lost 4 bases and the J segment 7 bases; nucleotides outside the gene matches: 20. CDR3 size: 18 residues. The DNA of the CDR3 is TGTGCCAGCAGTTCCTATTCCCCGTGGCGCGGGAGGGCGGGGGAGCAGTACTTC. It specifies CASSSYSPWRGRAGEQYF.

The chain links TRBV9 to TRBJ2-7; 8 bases match TRBD2. The CDR3 spans 15 residues. Losses at the gene ends were 2 bases for V and 2 bases for J; bases not matched to a gene: 6. Germline loops: CDR1 SGDLS, CDR2 YYNGEE. For the CDR3, the DNA is TGTGCCAGCAGCGTGGCGGGAGGTGCGCCCTACGAGCAGTACTTC. It is translated as CASSVAGGAPYEQYF.

The V gene is TRBV7-9, the J gene TRBJ2-3; D is undetermined. Germline V lookup: CDR1 SEHNR, CDR2 FQNEAQ (reference sequence). The CDR3 is 14 residues long. With 1 base removed from V and 5 bases from J, the gap between germline ends came to 10 bases. The CDR3 loop is CASSLGRAGDTQYF. The CDR3 nucleotides are TGTGCCAGCAGCTTAGGAAGGGCCGGAGATACGCAGTATTTT.

This clone is a singleton in its sample. The rearrangement uses TRBV7-2 and TRBJ2-2; the D is unclear. This CDR3 spans 14 amino acids. Trimming shortened V by 5 bases and J by 7 bases, and 14 bases separated the two germline ends. CDR1 is SGHTA and CDR2 is FQGNSA in the germline V gene. CDR3 residues: CASSLRINHGELFF. CDR3 nucleotides: TGTGCCAGCAGCCTAAGAATTAATCACGGGGAGCTGTTTTTT.

The chain has TRBV2 and TRBJ2-3, with 7 bases that match TRBD2. The CDR3 sequence is 15 residues long. V shed 6 bases, J shed 1 base, and the junction held 7 bases outside the gene matches. Germline CDR1 and CDR2: SNHLY and FYNNEI. CDR3 sequence (DNA): TGTGCCAGCAGGAAGGAGCTAGCGGGCACAGATACGCAGTATTTT. Its protein product is CASRKELAGTDTQYF.

This chain uses TRBV5-1 with TRBJ2-7, with 10 bases matching TRBD1. This CDR3 is built from 13 residues. V shed 6 bases and J 4 bases; nucleotides not matched to a gene: 4. CDR1 and CDR2 from the germline V gene are SGHRS and YFSETQ. The chain's CDR3 is CASNMGQGYEQYF. CDR3 bases: TGCGCCAGCAATATGGGACAGGGGTACGAGCAGTACTTC.

Here the CDR3 reads CAISPDRGTFSYEQYF. Here the CDR3 DNA reads TGTGCCATCAGCCCGGACCGGGGCACCTTCTCCTACGAGCAGTACTTC. The chain combines TRBV10-3 with TRBJ2-7; D tentatively reads TRBD1 or TRBD2 (5 bases each). This CDR3 has 16 residues. Germline V gives CDR1 ENHRY, CDR2 SYGVKD. The V end lost 6 bases, the J end lost 0 bases, and 18 bases lay between the germline ends.

In nucleotides, the CDR3 is TGTGCCACCAGCTTAACTAGCGACTCCTACAATGAGCAGTTCTTC. Protein: CATSLTSDSYNEQFF. The rearrangement uses TRBV15 and TRBJ2-1; 7 positions agree with TRBD2. V lost 5 bases and J lost 0; bases outside the gene matches: 4. There are 15 residues in the CDR3. Germline CDR1 LNHNV, CDR2 YYDKDF (reference sequence).

This clone appeared a few times. V is TRBV27 and J is TRBJ2-7; TRBD2 matches at 7 bases. The CDR3 extends over 16 amino acids. The trim removed 3 bases at V and 4 bases at J, leaving 12 bases unmatched. Germline V gene data show CDR1 as MNHEY and CDR2 as SMNVEV (reference sequence). CDR3 residues: CASSLFGRGRQYEQYF. In DNA form, the CDR3 reads TGTGCCAGCAGTTTGTTCGGGCGCGGGAGACAATACGAGCAGTACTTC.

This clone was counted once. The rearrangement uses TRBV4-3 and TRBJ1-4, with a weak D call TRBD1 (5 bases). In germline, CDR1 is LGHNA, CDR2 YSLEER. The CDR3 length is 13 residues. V gave up 4 bases and J gave up 8 bases, with 11 bases separating them. The CDR3 sequence is CASSRLGDEKLFF. As DNA, the CDR3 is TGCGCCAGCAGCCGCCTGGGGGACGAAAAACTGTTTTTT.

In the case of this clone: This sample also contains other DNA sequences that code for the same CDR3. The chain couples TRBV11-2 to TRBJ1-1, with D perhaps matching TRBD1 (6 bases). Germline assignment: CDR1 SGHAT and CDR2 FQNNGV. CDR3 length: 15 amino acids. V was shortened by 1 base and J by 4 bases, with 13 bases between the two germline ends. The CDR3 loop is CASSLALQGGTEAFF. The CDR3, as DNA: TGTGCCAGCAGCTTAGCCCTACAGGGAGGCACTGAAGCTTTCTTT.

This chain joins TRBV7-7 and TRBJ2-1, with D perhaps TRBD1 (5 bases). V lost 5 bases to trimming and J lost 1 base, with 12 bases between them. Germline CDR1 is SSHAT and CDR2 is FNYEAQ (reference sequence). This CDR3 contains 15 residues. As DNA, the CDR3 is TGTGCCAGCAGCGCCGGACAAGGGTCCTACAATGAGCAGTTCTTC. Protein: CASSAGQGSYNEQFF.

The chain is built from TRBV10-3 and TRBJ2-3; 14 positions agree with TRBD2. The ends lost 6 bases at V and 1 base at J; junction bases unmatched: 15. This CDR3 has 20 residues. The germline gives CDR1 ENHRY, CDR2 SYGVKD. CDR3 bases: TGTGCCATCAGAGCTCTACAGGGGACTAGCGGGAGATATGGCACAGATACGCAGTATTTT. Amino acids: CAIRALQGTSGRYGTDTQYF.

The gene calls are TRBV27 and TRBJ2-1, with D possibly being TRBD2 (5 bases). Germline values: CDR1 MNHEY, CDR2 SMNVEV (reference sequence). The V and J ends lost 2 bases and 0 bases respectively, with 20 bases between them. The CDR3 spans 19 residues. CDR3 coding DNA: TGTGCCAGCAGTTTACCTAGGTGGACTGGCGAGTTCTCCTACAATGAGCAGTTCTTC. Translation: CASSLPRWTGEFSYNEQFF.

Details on this clone: Since a much larger clone is just one base distant, this may be a read error. The V and J genes are TRBV28 and TRBJ2-3, with unresolved D. The germline V and J ends were trimmed by 6 bases and 0 bases, with 4 bases remaining between them. CDR1 is MDHEN, CDR2 SYDVKM, per germline. This CDR3 contains 12 residues. The CDR3 DNA sequence: TGTGCCAGCAGCTTTAGCACAGATACGCAGTATTTT. It codes for CASSFSTDTQYF.

The V call is TRBV29-1, the J call TRBJ2-7, with 7 bases that match TRBD1. CDR3 length: 13 residues. Germline trimming cut 5 bases from V and 7 bases from J; bases unmatched to any gene: 11. The V gene's germline CDR1 is SQVTM and CDR2 ANQGSEA. The CDR3 is CSVRQGAFGEQYF. The CDR3 DNA is TGCAGCGTTCGACAGGGCGCCTTTGGAGAGCAGTACTTC.

V gene TRBV18 combines with J gene TRBJ2-3; the D gene is possibly TRBD2 (6 bases). The germline CDR1 and CDR2 sequences are KGHSH and LQKENI. CDR3 size: 15 residues. The V end lost 6 bases, the J end lost 5 bases, and 18 bases lay between the germline ends. In DNA form, the CDR3 reads TGTGCCAGCTCCCCCGGGGGAGGCGGGCGAGATACGCAGTATTTT. Protein: CASSPGGGGRDTQYF.

This chain uses TRBV7-1 with TRBJ2-5; D uncertain. TRBV7-1 carries the ORF label, with uncertain function. The CDR3 has 14 amino acids. The ends were cut back, 3 bases at V and 5 bases at J, with 13 bases in the middle. CDR3 sequence: CASSSWALRETQYF. The CDR3 nucleotides are TGTGCCAGCAGCTCTTGGGCTCTAAGGGAGACCCAGTACTTC.

Worth noting for this clone: One junction end does not reproduce the germline sequence, and a read error may be involved. This sequence joins TRBV7-8 and TRBJ1-4; 7 bases fit TRBD1. In germline, CDR1 is SGHVS, CDR2 FQNEAQ. This CDR3 comprises 14 residues. The CDR3 loop is CASSKTGSNEKLFF. CDR3 DNA sequence: TGTGCCAGCAGCAAGACAGGGTCTAACGAAAAACTGTTTTTT.

With respect to this clone: Distinct nucleotide sequences in the sample also encode this CDR3. This chain connects TRBV28 to TRBJ1-1; D is unresolved. The germline CDR1 and CDR2 sequences are MDHEN and SYDVKM. V was cut by 3 bases and J by 3 bases, with 5 bases left in between. This CDR3 has 12 residues. CDR3 bases: TGTGCCAGCAGTTTCCAGGACACTGAAGCTTTCTTT. The encoded protein is CASSFQDTEAFF.

The rearrangement joins TRBV7-2 to TRBJ2-7; no clear D. CDR3 length equals 13 residues. V was trimmed by 1 base and J by 6 bases, leaving 10 bases between them. From germline, CDR1 is SGHTA and CDR2 FQGNSA. This CDR3 is CASSLDWALEQYF. DNA for the CDR3: TGTGCCAGCAGCTTAGATTGGGCCCTCGAGCAGTACTTC. The full variable domain, its missing parts supplied by reference TRBV7-2 and TRBJ2-7, is GAGVSQSPSNKVTEKGKDVELRCDPISGHTALYWYRQSLGQGLEFLIYFQGNSAPDKSGLPSDRFSAERTGGSVSTLTIQRTQQEDSAVYLCASSLDWALEQYFGPGTRLTVT.